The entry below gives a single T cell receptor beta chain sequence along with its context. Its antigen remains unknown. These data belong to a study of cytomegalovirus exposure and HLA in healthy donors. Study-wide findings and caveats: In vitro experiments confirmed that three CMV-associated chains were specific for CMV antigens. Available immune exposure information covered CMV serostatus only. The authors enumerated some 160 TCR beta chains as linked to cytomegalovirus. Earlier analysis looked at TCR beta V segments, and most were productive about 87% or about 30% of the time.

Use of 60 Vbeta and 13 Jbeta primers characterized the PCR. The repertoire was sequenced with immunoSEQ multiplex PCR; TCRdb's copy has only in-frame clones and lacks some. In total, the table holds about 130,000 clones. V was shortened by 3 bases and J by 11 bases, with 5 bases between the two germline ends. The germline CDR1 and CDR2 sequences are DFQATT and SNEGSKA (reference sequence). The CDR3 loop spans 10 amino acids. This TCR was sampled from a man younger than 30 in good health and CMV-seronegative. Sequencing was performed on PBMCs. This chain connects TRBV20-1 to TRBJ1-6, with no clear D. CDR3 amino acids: CSASSTPLHF. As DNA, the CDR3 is TGCAGTGCTAGTAGCACACCCCTCCACTTT.